These 18 T cell receptor beta chains share one sample of origin, sequenced in a study of T cell repertoires in cytomegalovirus infection. Each CDR3 protein is one row after TCRdb ran MiXCR on the reads. This sample carries 200,000 to 250,000 distinct CDR3 sequences, 30% to 45% of them seen once, and the ten largest clones take roughly three fifths. Antigen specificity for these receptors is unknown. Sequenced material: CD8+ T cells from cultured PBMCs, taken from culture after CMV antigen stimulation. These receptors all stem from a human donor in good health (CMV status not recorded). Some clones in this sample may be carry-over from other donors' samples.

The chain is built from TRBV7-6 and TRBJ2-7, with 9 nucleotides matching TRBD1. The germline V gene encodes CDR1 SGHVS and CDR2 FNYEAQ. V shed 0 bases, J shed 5 bases, and the junction held 8 bases outside the gene matches. The CDR3 loop spans 16 amino acids. For the CDR3, the DNA is TGTGCCAGCAGCTTAGCACCGGGACAGGGAGGGGACGAGCAGTACTTC. It encodes CASSLAPGQGGDEQYF.

The chain's CDR3 is CAISEPPGQGANEQFF. The CDR3 bases are TGTGCCATCAGTGAGCCACCGGGACAGGGGGCCAATGAGCAGTTCTTC. The rearrangement joins TRBV10-3 to TRBJ2-1; 12 positions match TRBD1. J gave up 6 bases and V 2 bases, and 5 bases lay outside the gene matches. This CDR3 is built from 16 residues. Germline-derived CDR1 and CDR2 are ENHRY and SYGVKD.

V gene TRBV15 combines with J gene TRBJ2-3; 9 bases match TRBD1. The germline V gene has CDR1 LNHNV and CDR2 YYDKDF (reference sequence). CDR3 length: 15 residues. J was trimmed by 7 bases and V by 3 bases; bases with no gene match: 8. The CDR3 protein is CATSRPGQGRNTQYF. The CDR3 nucleotides are TGTGCCACCAGCAGGCCGGGACAGGGCCGAAATACGCAGTATTTT.

This clonotype was seen repeatedly, ten times or more. The gene calls are TRBV6-6 and TRBJ2-7; D uncertain. Trimming left V 6 bases short and J 1 base short, with 13 bases between. From germline, CDR1 is MNHNY and CDR2 SVGAGI (reference sequence). CDR3 length equals 14 residues. The CDR3: CASRTPAVSYEQYF. The DNA of the CDR3 is TGTGCCAGCAGAACACCGGCGGTATCCTACGAGCAGTACTTC.

Many counts were recorded for this clonotype. The rearrangement joins TRBV6-1 to TRBJ1-5; D is uncertain. The CDR3 is 14 residues long. V shed 3 bases and J shed 1 base, with 7 bases lying between them. Per the germline V gene, CDR1 is MNHNS and CDR2 is SASEGT. CDR3 DNA: TGTGCCAGCAGTGACAGATGGAGCAATCAGCCCCAGCATTTT. As protein: CASSDRWSNQPQHF.

The sample holds a few counts of this clonotype. The rearrangement joins TRBV7-9 to TRBJ2-1; TRBD2 matches 9 bases. The V segment lost 4 bases and the J segment 3 bases; nucleotides outside the gene matches: 4. The CDR3 contains 15 residues. Germline V lookup: CDR1 SEHNR, CDR2 FQNEAQ (reference sequence). The CDR3 reads CASSSTLAGYNEQFF. CDR3 bases: TGTGCCAGCAGCTCGACACTAGCGGGCTACAATGAGCAGTTCTTC.

This rearrangement joins TRBV28 to TRBJ2-7; 10 bases are shared with TRBD1. V shed 10 bases and J 4 bases; nucleotides not matched to a gene: 10. CDR3 length: 14 amino acids. Germline CDR1 MDHEN, CDR2 SYDVKM. CDR3 in amino acids: CATLRGTGDYEQYF. The CDR3 region has the DNA TGTGCCACCCTCCGAGGGACAGGGGATTACGAGCAGTACTTC.

This clonotype has ten or more counts. This sequence joins TRBV7-8 and TRBJ2-3; D is ambiguous. Germline CDR1 reads SGHVS; CDR2 reads FQNEAQ. V was cut by 0 bases and J by 1 base, with 8 bases left in between. The CDR3 contains 15 residues. For the CDR3, the DNA is TGTGCCAGCAGCTTAGCGGGCGGTCGCACAGATACGCAGTATTTT. This gives the protein CASSLAGGRTDTQYF.

This clonotype has only a few counts. The chain couples TRBV7-6 to TRBJ1-2; no definite D call. Germline V gene sequence: CDR1 SGHVS, CDR2 FNYEAQ. CDR3 size: 14 residues. Trimming cost V 5 bases and J 4 bases, with 14 bases left between them. The CDR3 region is CASSDRRTGYGYTF. The DNA for the CDR3 is TGTGCCAGCAGCGATAGAAGGACCGGCTATGGCTACACCTTC.

The chain combines TRBV13 with TRBJ1-2, with D possibly matching TRBD1 (5 bases). CDR1 is PRHDT, CDR2 FYEKMQ, per germline (reference sequence). The CDR3 runs 17 residues. Trimming cost V 4 bases and J 6 bases, with 24 bases left between them. The DNA for the CDR3 is TGTGCCAGCAGCTCTTATAGCCTCGCAGGGAAGTCTCATGGCTACACCTTC. This gives the protein CASSSYSLAGKSHGYTF.

The V and J genes are TRBV7-9 and TRBJ2-1; D not certain. V lost 11 bases and J lost 10, with 15 bases in between. The CDR3 consists of 11 residues. Germline V CDR1 and CDR2: SEHNR, FQNEAQ (reference sequence). CDR3 nucleotides: TGTGCCGAGCAGCTTGGTAGGGAGCAGTTCTTC. This encodes CAEQLGREQFF. The variable domain in full, with the rest retrieved from reference TRBV7-9 and TRBJ2-1, is DTGVSQNPRHKITKRGQNVTFRCDPISEHNRLYWYRQTLGQGPEFLTYFQNEAQLEKSRLLSDRFSAERPKGSFSTLEIQRTEQGDSAMYLCAEQLGREQFFGPGTRLTVL.

Only a few counts were recorded for this clonotype. The rearrangement uses TRBV7-6 and TRBJ2-7; D is possibly TRBD2 (7 bases). Trimming took off 5 bases at V and 5 bases at J, with 19 bases between the two ends. The CDR3 is 15 amino acids. Per germline, CDR1 SGHVS and CDR2 FNYEAQ. CDR3 region: CASSPLGGGENEQYF. DNA of the CDR3: TGTGCCAGCAGCCCCCTAGGGGGGGGGGAGAACGAGCAGTACTTC. Variable domain in full (rest from reference TRBV7-6 and TRBJ2-7): GAGVSQSPRYKVTKRGQDVALRCDPISGHVSLYWYRQALGQGPEFLTYFNYEAQQDKSGLPNDRFSAERPEGSISTLTIQRTEQRDSAMYRCASSPLGGGENEQYFGPGTRLTVT.

The rearrangement uses TRBV7-8 and TRBJ1-2; 10 bases are a match to TRBD1. Germline V gene lookup returns CDR1 SGHVS and CDR2 FQNEAQ. The CDR3 length is 16 residues. Losses at the gene ends were 1 base for V and 4 bases for J; bases not matched to a gene: 6. CDR3 loop: CASSLEETGGGYGYTF. CDR3 in DNA: TGTGCCAGCAGCTTAGAGGAGACAGGGGGCGGCTATGGCTACACCTTC.

The V gene is TRBV29-1, the J gene TRBJ2-2; 10 nucleotides align to TRBD1. This CDR3 region has 14 residues. Trimming took 4 bases from V and 4 from J; bases not matched to a gene: 3. Germline V CDR1 and CDR2: SQVTM, ANQGSEA. The CDR3 DNA is TGCAGCGTTGGGACAGGGGGAGTCACCGGGGAGCTGTTTTTT. This encodes CSVGTGGVTGELFF.

The chain employs TRBV4-1 and TRBJ1-1, with D possibly TRBD1 on 6 matching bases. The CDR3 is made up of 17 amino acids. With 0 bases removed from V and 3 bases from J, the gap between germline ends came to 17 bases. Germline CDR1 MGHRA, CDR2 YSYEKL. The CDR3 region has the DNA TGCGCCAGCAGCCAAGATGGCGGAGGGGGACGGGACACTGAAGCTTTCTTT. The encoded protein is CASSQDGGGGRDTEAFF.

A few counts support this clonotype. V and J are TRBV7-8 and TRBJ2-1, with TRBD2 identical over 8 bases. The V gene's germline CDR1 is SGHVS and CDR2 FQNEAQ. CDR3 length: 16 amino acids. J gave up 6 bases and V 1 base, and 8 bases lay outside the gene matches. The CDR3 sequence is CASSLEMAGGLNEQFF. The DNA of the CDR3 is TGTGCCAGCAGCTTAGAAATGGCGGGGGGACTCAATGAGCAGTTCTTC.

This sequence joins TRBV27 and TRBJ2-7, with D possibly matching TRBD1 (5 bases). Germline lookup yields CDR1 MNHEY and CDR2 SMNVEV (reference sequence). The V end was cut by 6 bases, the J end by 3 bases, with 9 bases between. The CDR3 has 12 residues. CDR3 amino acids: CASRRGFYEQYF. The CDR3 DNA reads TGTGCCAGCAGAAGGGGTTTCTACGAGCAGTACTTC.

V gene TRBV12-3 or TRBV12-4 combines with J gene TRBJ2-5; 9 nucleotides agree with TRBD2. The CDR3 consists of 16 residues. Unmatched junction bases numbered 13, after V lost 6 bases and J lost 5 bases. This chain's CDR3 is CASRMKRLAGFETQYF. CDR3 nucleotide sequence: TGTGCCAGCAGGATGAAGCGGCTAGCGGGGTTCGAGACCCAGTACTTC.